What follows is one T cell receptor beta chain and its context. What it binds is not known. It was with 60 Vbeta and 13 Jbeta primers that the PCR ran. Sequencing was performed with immunoSEQ multiplex PCR; in TCRdb, only in-frame clones are kept and a portion is missing. The table has around 150,000 clones, about 85% seen once; the top ten hold about 2%. These data belong to a study of cytomegalovirus exposure and HLA in healthy donors. Study-wide results and limits: According to reports, the classifier identified cytomegalovirus status with high specificity and sensitivity. Presence/absence analyses rested on an assumption that sequencing depth was roughly uniform across donors. Only CMV serostatus was available as immune exposure information.

The germline CDR1 and CDR2 sequences are SSHAT and FNYEAQ (reference sequence). The CDR3 has 14 amino acids. V gave up 5 bases and J gave up 1 base; unmatched junction bases: 5. This chain uses TRBV7-7 with TRBJ2-7; 7 nucleotides agree with TRBD2. Sequenced material: PBMCs. The source of this sequence is a young man in good health and CMV-seropositive. In DNA form, the CDR3 reads TGTGCCAGCAGCGAGGGGAGGGCTTCCTACGAGCAGTACTTC. As protein: CASSEGRASYEQYF.